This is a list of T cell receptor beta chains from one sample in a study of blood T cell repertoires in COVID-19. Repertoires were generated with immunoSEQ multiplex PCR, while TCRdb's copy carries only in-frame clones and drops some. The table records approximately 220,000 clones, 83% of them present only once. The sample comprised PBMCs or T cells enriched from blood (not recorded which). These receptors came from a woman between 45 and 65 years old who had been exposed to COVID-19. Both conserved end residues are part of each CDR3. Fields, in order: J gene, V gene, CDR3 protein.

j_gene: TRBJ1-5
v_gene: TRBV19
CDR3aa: CASSDRDLNQPQHF

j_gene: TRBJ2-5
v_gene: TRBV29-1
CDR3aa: CSVVAGGETQYF

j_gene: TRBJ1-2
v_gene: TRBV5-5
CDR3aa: CASSRGLNYGYTF

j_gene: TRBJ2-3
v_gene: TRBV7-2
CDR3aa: CASSSRPLGVAGMRDTQYF

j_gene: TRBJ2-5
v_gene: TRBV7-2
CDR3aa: CASSPRIAGETQYF

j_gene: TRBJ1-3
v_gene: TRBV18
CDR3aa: CASSPSGRKNTIYF

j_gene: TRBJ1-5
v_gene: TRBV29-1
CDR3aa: CSVSTDRGHF

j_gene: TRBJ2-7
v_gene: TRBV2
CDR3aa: CASIQGTPGEQYF

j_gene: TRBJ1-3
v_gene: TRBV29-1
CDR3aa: CSVETGPSGNTIYF

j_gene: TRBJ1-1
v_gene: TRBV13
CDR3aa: CASSWRHTEAFF

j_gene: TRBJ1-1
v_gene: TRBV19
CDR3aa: CASSIYQGSTEAFF

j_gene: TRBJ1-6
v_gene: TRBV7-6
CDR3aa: CASSSSHRGDSPLHF

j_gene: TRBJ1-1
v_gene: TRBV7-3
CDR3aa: CASSPAGYTEAFF

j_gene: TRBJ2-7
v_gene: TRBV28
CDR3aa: CASRYSGGGYYEQYF

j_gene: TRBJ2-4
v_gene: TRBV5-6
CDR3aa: CASSKDRGRINIQYF

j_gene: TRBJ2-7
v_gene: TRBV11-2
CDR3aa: CASSFTRDSLYEQYF

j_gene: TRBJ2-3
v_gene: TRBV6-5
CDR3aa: CASKRGEGADTQYF

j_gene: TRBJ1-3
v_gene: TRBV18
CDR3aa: CASSPKGLSGNTIYF

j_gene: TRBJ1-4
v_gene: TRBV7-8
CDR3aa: CASSITRTRLRGTGDEKLFF

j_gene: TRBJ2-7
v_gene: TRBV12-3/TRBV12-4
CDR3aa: CASSLGQGAEQYF

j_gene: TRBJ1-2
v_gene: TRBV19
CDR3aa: CASSYRANGYTF

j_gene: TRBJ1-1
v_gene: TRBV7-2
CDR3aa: CASSPSTGVNTEAFF

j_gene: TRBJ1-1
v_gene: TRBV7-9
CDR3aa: CASSLATGQGNTEAFF

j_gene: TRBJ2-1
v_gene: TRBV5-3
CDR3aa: CARSLVFRGQTHNEQFF

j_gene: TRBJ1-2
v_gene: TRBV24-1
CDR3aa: CATQPADSYGYTF

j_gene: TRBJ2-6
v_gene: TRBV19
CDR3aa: CASSRDSSSGANVLTF

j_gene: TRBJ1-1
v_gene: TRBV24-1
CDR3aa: CATRGYGGAAEAFF

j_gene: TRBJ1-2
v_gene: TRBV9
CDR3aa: CASSWGQGRAAGGGYTF

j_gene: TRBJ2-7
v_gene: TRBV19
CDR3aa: CASSIFGGDYEQYF

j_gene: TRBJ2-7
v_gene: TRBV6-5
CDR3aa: CASSQNTGSYEQYF

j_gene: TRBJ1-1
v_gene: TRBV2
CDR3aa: CASSPTTGTEAFF

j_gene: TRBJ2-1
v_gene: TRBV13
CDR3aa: CASSFSWGGYNEQFF

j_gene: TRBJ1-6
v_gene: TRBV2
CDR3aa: CASSDPGRSNSPLHF

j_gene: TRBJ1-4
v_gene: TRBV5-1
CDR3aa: CASSPGVQVTTNEKLFF

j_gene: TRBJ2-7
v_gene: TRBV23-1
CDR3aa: CASRPGQGANEQYF

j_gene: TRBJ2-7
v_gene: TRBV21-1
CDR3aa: CASSKPAGGQDEQYF

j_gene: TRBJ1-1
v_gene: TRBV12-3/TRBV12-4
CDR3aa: CASSDRANTEAFF

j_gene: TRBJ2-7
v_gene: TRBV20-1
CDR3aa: CSASRGFSNYEQYF

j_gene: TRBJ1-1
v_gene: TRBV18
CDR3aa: CASSPGQGTEAFF

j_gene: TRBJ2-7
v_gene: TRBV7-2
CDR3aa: CASSPDSTASFYEQYF

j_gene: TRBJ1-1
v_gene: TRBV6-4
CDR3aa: CASSAKPTGVRNTEAFF

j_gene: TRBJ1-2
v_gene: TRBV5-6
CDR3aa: CASRGQAANYGYTF

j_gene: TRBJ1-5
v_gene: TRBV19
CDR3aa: CASSTQANQPQHF

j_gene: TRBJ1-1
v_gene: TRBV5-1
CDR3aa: CASSRREKNTEAFF

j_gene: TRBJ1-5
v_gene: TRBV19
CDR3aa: CASSRPPGTGNNQPQHF

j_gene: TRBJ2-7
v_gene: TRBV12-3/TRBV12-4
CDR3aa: CASSTGGYEQYF

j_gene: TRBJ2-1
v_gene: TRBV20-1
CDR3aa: CSASFLAGLMYNEQFF

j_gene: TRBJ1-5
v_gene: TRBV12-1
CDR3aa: CASSFEGTRFNQPQHF

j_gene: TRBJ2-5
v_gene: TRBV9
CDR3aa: CASSPGLLFEETQYF

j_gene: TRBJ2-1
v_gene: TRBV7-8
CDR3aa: CASSLEDSSNEQFF

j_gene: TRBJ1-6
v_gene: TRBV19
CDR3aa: CASSARQGSAPNSPLHF

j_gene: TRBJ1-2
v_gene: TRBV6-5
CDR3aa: CASSRDRGRSYTF

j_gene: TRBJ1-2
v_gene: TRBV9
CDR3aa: CASSTLSSQGGGYTF

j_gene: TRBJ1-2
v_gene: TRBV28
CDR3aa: CATETGWDYGYTF

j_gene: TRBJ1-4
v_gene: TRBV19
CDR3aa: CASRDRGMTNEKLFF

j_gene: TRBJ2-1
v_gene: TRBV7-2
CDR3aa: CASSLSGGGSYNGQFF

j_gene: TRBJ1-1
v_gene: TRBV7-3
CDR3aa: CASRVASGRTEAFF

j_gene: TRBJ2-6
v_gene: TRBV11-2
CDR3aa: CASSHDPHRAGANVLTF

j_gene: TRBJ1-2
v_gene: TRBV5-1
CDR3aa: CASSLESTDGYTF